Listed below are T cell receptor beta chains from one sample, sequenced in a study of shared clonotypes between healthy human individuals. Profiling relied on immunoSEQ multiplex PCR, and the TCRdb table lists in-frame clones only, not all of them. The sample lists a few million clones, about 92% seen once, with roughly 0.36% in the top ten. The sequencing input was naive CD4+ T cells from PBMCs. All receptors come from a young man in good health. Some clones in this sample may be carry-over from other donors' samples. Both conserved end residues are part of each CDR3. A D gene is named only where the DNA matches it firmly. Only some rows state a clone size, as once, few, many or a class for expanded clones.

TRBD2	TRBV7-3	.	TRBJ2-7	CASSLGLAGEQYF	TGTGCCAGCAGCTTGGGACTAGCGGGAGAGCAGTACTTC
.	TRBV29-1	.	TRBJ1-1	CSVERVGGETEAFF	TGCAGCGTCGAACGGGTAGGAGGAGAAACTGAAGCTTTCTTT
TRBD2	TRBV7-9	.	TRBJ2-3	CASSLVPSGRHTSTDTQYF	TGTGCCAGCAGCTTAGTCCCTAGCGGGAGGCATACTAGCACAGATACGCAGTATTTT
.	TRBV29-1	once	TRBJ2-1	CSVGALGSYNEQFF	TGCAGCGTTGGGGCCCTGGGCTCCTACAATGAGCAGTTCTTC
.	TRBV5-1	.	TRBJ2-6	CASSRASGANVLTF	TGCGCCAGCAGCAGGGCCTCTGGGGCCAACGTCCTGACTTTC
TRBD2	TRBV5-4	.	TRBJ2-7	CASSPSGTSGSNEQYF	TGTGCCAGCAGCCCCTCTGGGACTAGCGGGAGCAACGAGCAGTACTTC
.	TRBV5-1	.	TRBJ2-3	CASSPSTRKATDTQYF	TGCGCCAGCAGCCCTTCGACTAGAAAAGCGACAGATACGCAGTATTTT
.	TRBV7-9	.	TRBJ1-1	CASSPPGAKTEAFF	TGTGCCAGCAGCCCACCGGGGGCAAAAACTGAAGCTTTCTTT
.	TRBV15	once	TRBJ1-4	CATSAQGPNEKLFF	TGTGCCACCAGCGCACAGGGTCCTAATGAAAAACTGTTTTTT
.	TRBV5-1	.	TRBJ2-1	CASSLGINNEQFF	TGCGCCAGCAGCTTGGGGATCAACAATGAGCAGTTCTTC
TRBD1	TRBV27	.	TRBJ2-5	CASRGTGRETQYF	TGTGCCAGCAGGGGGACAGGGAGGGAGACCCAGTACTTC
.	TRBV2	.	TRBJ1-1	CASSGSGRNTEAFF	TGTGCCAGCAGTGGATCCGGGAGGAACACTGAAGCTTTCTTT
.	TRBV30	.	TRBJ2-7	CACPQAEPYEQYF	TGTGCCTGTCCCCAGGCTGAACCCTACGAGCAGTACTTC
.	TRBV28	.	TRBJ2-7	CASSFVYEQYF	TGTGCCAGCAGTTTTGTGTACGAGCAGTACTTC
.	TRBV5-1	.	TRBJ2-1	CASSPDGDEQQFF	TGCGCCAGCAGCCCGGATGGGGACGAGCAGCAGTTCTTC
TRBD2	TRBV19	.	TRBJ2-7	CASRQTSGRRYEQYF	TGTGCCAGTAGGCAGACTAGCGGCCGCCGCTACGAGCAGTACTTC
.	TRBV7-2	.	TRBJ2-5	CASSRGPNQETQYF	TGTGCCAGCAGCAGGGGACCCAACCAAGAGACCCAGTACTTC
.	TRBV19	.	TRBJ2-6	CASSTSGHPGANVLTF	TGTGCCAGTAGTACCTCCGGACACCCTGGGGCCAACGTCCTGACTTTC
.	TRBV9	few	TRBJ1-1	CASSSEPRNTEAFF	TGTGCCAGCAGCTCCGAACCGAGGAACACTGAAGCTTTCTTT
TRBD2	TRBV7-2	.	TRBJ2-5	CASSLGTSGSSPYF	TGTGCCAGCAGCCTAGGGACTAGCGGGAGCTCCCCGTACTTC
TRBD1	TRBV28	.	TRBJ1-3	CASSIQGAGGNTIYF	TGTGCCAGCAGTATACAGGGGGCAGGTGGAAACACCATATATTTT
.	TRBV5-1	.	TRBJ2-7	CASSLVGAIYEQYF	TGCGCCAGCAGCTTGGTAGGGGCAATCTACGAGCAGTACTTC
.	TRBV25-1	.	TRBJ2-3	CASRDISSGGSTDTQYF	TGTGCCAGCAGGGATATTTCGAGCGGAGGGAGCACAGATACGCAGTATTTT
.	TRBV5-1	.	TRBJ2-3	CASSLDTHTQYF	TGCGCCAGCAGCTTGGATACCCATACGCAGTATTTT
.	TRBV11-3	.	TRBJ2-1	CASSLVRGRERNEQFF	TGTGCCAGCAGCTTAGTGAGGGGGAGGGAGCGGAATGAGCAGTTCTTC
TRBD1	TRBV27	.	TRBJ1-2	CASSPRQGGDYGYTF	TGTGCCAGCAGTCCAAGACAGGGAGGGGACTATGGCTACACCTTC
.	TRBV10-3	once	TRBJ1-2	CAISESGGRDYGYTF	TGTGCCATCAGTGAGTCGGGGGGTCGGGACTATGGCTACACCTTC
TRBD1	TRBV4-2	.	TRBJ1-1	CASSLGQPMNTEAFF	TGTGCCAGCAGCTTGGGACAGCCCATGAACACTGAAGCTTTCTTT
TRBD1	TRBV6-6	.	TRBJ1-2	CASSYRDRGGYGYTF	TGTGCCAGCAGTTACAGGGACAGGGGTGGGTATGGCTACACCTTC
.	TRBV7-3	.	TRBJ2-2	CASSSARGDTGELFF	TGTGCCAGCAGCTCCGCCAGGGGCGACACCGGGGAGCTGTTTTTT
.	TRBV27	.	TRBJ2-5	CASSLLDRQETQYF	TGTGCCAGCAGTCTGCTGGACAGACAAGAGACCCAGTACTTC
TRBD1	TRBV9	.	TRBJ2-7	CASSIRPSGQGDEQYF	TGTGCCAGCAGCATCAGGCCTTCGGGACAGGGGGACGAGCAGTACTTC
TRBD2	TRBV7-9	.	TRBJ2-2	CASSGRTSGRQTGELFF	TGTGCCAGCAGCGGTCGCACTAGCGGGAGGCAAACCGGGGAGCTGTTTTTT
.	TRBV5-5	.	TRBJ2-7	CASSFAPTDYEQYF	TGTGCCAGCAGCTTTGCCCCGACTGACTACGAGCAGTACTTC
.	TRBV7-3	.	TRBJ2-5	CASSSTGGVGETQYF	TGTGCCAGCAGCTCAACAGGTGGAGTGGGGGAGACCCAGTACTTC
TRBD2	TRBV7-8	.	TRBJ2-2	CASGARLAGANTGELFF	TGTGCCAGTGGGGCGCGACTAGCGGGTGCGAACACCGGGGAGCTGTTTTTT
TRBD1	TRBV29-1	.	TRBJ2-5	CSVEGEGARETQYF	TGCAGCGTTGAAGGTGAGGGGGCGCGGGAGACCCAGTACTTC
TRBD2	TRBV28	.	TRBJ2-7	CASSLPGGPLHF	TGTGCCAGCAGTTTGCCGGGAGGGCCTTTACACTTC